The 10 T cell receptor beta chains listed next were all sequenced from one sample in a study of T-cell memory formation after mild COVID-19. TCRdb reanalysed the 5' RACE reads using MiXCR and keeps one entry per CDR3 protein. The sample includes 400,000 or so distinct CDR3 sequences, 20% of them seen just once. The sample comprised PBMCs or a T cell subset sorted from them (not recorded which). Source of these receptors: an adult woman who had mild COVID-19 (a few samples of this study predate the infection). Cell type and time point are not known.

This rearrangement joins TRBV7-3 to TRBJ2-3; the match to TRBD2 covers 7 bases. This CDR3 is 13 amino acids long. The V segment lost 8 bases and the J segment 10 bases; nucleotides outside the gene matches: 12. CDR1 and CDR2 (germline): SGHTA, FQGTGA. CDR3 DNA sequence: TGTGCCAGCGGGGGGGTATCCTCTGGGGCGCAGTATTTT. Translated, it gives CASGGVSSGAQYF.

This clonotype was recorded at least ten times. J is TRBJ2-1 and V is TRBV5-1; the D gene is possibly TRBD2 (5 bases). The CDR3 length is 15 residues. Germline V gene data show CDR1 as SGHRS and CDR2 as YFSETQ. V shed 0 bases and J shed 1 base, with 8 bases lying between them. Here the CDR3 reads CASSLAGESYNEQFF. DNA of the CDR3: TGCGCCAGCAGCTTGGCCGGGGAGTCCTACAATGAGCAGTTCTTC.

This clonotype was detected only a few times. The chain links TRBV20-1 to TRBJ2-7, with 9 bases matching TRBD2. V shed 6 bases, J shed 3 bases, and the junction held 3 bases outside the gene matches. Looked up from germline, CDR1 is DFQATT and CDR2 is SNEGSKA (reference sequence). The CDR3 sequence is 12 residues long. CDR3 loop: CSAFSGSYEQYF. CDR3 DNA: TGCAGTGCGTTTAGCGGGAGCTACGAGCAGTACTTC.

The chain joins TRBV3-1 to TRBJ2-5; TRBD1 aligns across 7 bases. Losses at the gene ends were 4 bases for V and 3 bases for J; bases not matched to a gene: 5. The germline CDR1 and CDR2 sequences are LGHDT and YNNKEL (reference sequence). The CDR3 has 14 residues. For the CDR3, the DNA is TGTGCCAGCAGCCGCGGACAGGCCAAAGAGACCCAGTACTTC. Translating gives CASSRGQAKETQYF.

This chain connects TRBV5-6 to TRBJ2-3; D remains ambiguous. V was shortened by 1 base and J by 6 bases, with 6 bases between the two germline ends. From germline, CDR1 is SGHDT and CDR2 YYEEEE. The CDR3 has 12 residues. CDR3 in amino acids: CASSLYGDTQYF. The CDR3 nucleotides are TGTGCCAGCAGCTTGTATGGGGATACGCAGTATTTT.

This chain joins TRBV5-1 and TRBJ1-4; 7 bases align to TRBD1. V shed 1 base and J 0 bases; nucleotides not matched to a gene: 3. Germline V lookup: CDR1 SGHRS, CDR2 YFSETQ. This CDR3 spans 16 amino acids. CDR3 region: CASSLRGLATNEKLFF. CDR3 coding DNA: TGCGCCAGCAGCTTGAGGGGGCTTGCAACTAATGAAAAACTGTTTTTT.

This clonotype was seen many times. The chain has TRBV2 and TRBJ2-2; D is possibly TRBD1 (6 bases). Germline CDR1 is SNHLY and CDR2 is FYNNEI. The CDR3 has 12 amino acids. The V gene lost 8 bases and the J gene lost 3 bases, with 7 bases spanning the gap. The CDR3 DNA reads TGTGCCAGCCGGACAGACACCGGGGAGCTGTTTTTT. Translated, it gives CASRTDTGELFF.

This clonotype appeared many times. The V and J genes are TRBV24-1 and TRBJ2-7; D might be TRBD1 (5 bases). The germline gives CDR1 KGHDR, CDR2 SFDVKD. Trimming pared 6 bases from V and 11 bases from J, leaving 25 bases between. The CDR3 runs 15 residues. The CDR3 DNA follows: TGTGCCACCAGTCAACCTCGCAACTGGGGCAGCCGGGAGTACTTC. Encoded protein: CATSQPRNWGSREYF.

The rearrangement links TRBV18 to TRBJ2-7, with a weak D call TRBD1 (5 bases). The ends were cut back, 0 bases at V and 3 bases at J, with 9 bases in the middle. Per the germline V gene, CDR1 is KGHSH and CDR2 is LQKENI. The CDR3 spans 14 residues. As DNA, the CDR3 is TGTGCCAGCTCACCACCGAAGACAGTCTACGAGCAGTACTTC. Encoded protein: CASSPPKTVYEQYF.

There are a few counts of this clonotype. The chain is built from TRBV11-1 and TRBJ2-1; TRBD2 matches 7 bases. V lost 3 bases and J lost 6; bases outside the gene matches: 5. Germline CDR1 reads SGHAT; CDR2 reads FQDESV (reference sequence). The CDR3 is 14 residues long. This CDR3 is CASSFPAGFNEQFF. The CDR3 nucleotides read TGTGCCAGCAGCTTTCCAGCGGGGTTCAATGAGCAGTTCTTC.